A selection of T cell receptor beta chains follows, all from one sample in a study of technical replicates of blood from a handful of donors. Clones were sequenced by immunoSEQ multiplex PCR, and TCRdb holds only the in-frame ones, with some missing. Here the sample spans tens of thousands of clones, 94% being singletons. Sequenced input: T cells isolated from PBMCs. These receptors were obtained from a human donor in good health. Each CDR3 is given with its conserved first and last residue. Fields, in order: V gene, J gene, CDR3 protein.

TRBV5-1	TRBJ2-2	CASSLGTTGTGELFF
TRBV7-2	TRBJ2-7	CASSSQTGASYEQYF
TRBV27	TRBJ1-2	CASSRDSLYGYTF
TRBV11-2	TRBJ2-7	CASSLEAESSYEQYF
TRBV9	TRBJ2-1	CASSVYWEGRDEQFF
TRBV2	TRBJ2-1	CASRLTSYREQFF
TRBV9	TRBJ1-1	CASSVAGNTEAFF
TRBV9	TRBJ2-3	CASSVGRADSSDTQYF
TRBV7-8	TRBJ2-7	CASSPGDTHYEQYF
TRBV29-1	TRBJ2-1	CSVEDNRGKSNEQFF
TRBV11-2	TRBJ1-4	CASSLAVPGGINEKLFF
TRBV4-1	TRBJ2-3	CASLAGTDTQYF
TRBV30	TRBJ2-3	CAWSVGGGADTQYF
TRBV6-5	TRBJ2-7	CASSQREETYEQYF